The TCR beta chain described here comes from a study of shared clonotypes between healthy human individuals. V lost 5 bases and J lost 5, with 19 bases in between. CDR1 and CDR2 (germline): MDHEN, SYDVKM. The CDR3 loop spans 15 amino acids. The assay was immunoSEQ multiplex PCR, and TCRdb's table has in-frame clones only and misses some. The data show 1.5 million to 2.5 million clones, about 95% seen once. Naive-designated CD8 cells lacked CD45RO, were positively enriched for CCR7, and omitted terminally differentiated effector memory CD45RA+ cells. Participating donors were healthy, HIV-negative adults free of recent acute infections or vaccinations. About this clone: Antigen: not known.

Study-wide points: Enrolling few donors narrowed the genetic and exposure-history diversity that was represented.

J is TRBJ2-7 and V is TRBV28, with TRBD1 as a possible D gene (5 bases). The source material was naive CD8+ T cells sorted from blood. The sequence was collected from a man between 18 and 29 years old in good health. Written as DNA, the CDR3 is TGTGCCAGCAGTCTCCGGACACGTCTAGGCGACGAGCAGTACTTC. Residues: CASSLRTRLGDEQYF.